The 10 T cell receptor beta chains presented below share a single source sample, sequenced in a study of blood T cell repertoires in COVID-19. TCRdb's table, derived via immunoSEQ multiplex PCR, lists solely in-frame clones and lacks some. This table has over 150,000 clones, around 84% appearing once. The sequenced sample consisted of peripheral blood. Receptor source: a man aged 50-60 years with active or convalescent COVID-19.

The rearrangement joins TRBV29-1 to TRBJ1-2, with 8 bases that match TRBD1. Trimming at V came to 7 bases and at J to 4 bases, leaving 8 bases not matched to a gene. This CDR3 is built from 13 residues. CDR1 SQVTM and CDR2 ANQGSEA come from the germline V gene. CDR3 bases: TGCAGCGCCCTACAGGGGGAGAGCTATGGCTACACCTTC. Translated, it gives CSALQGESYGYTF. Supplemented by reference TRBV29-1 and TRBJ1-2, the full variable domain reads SAVISQKPSRDICQRGTSLTIQCQVDSQVTMMFWYRQQPGQSLTLIATANQGSEATYESGFVIDKFPISRPNLTFSTLTVSNMSPEDSSIYLCSALQGESYGYTFGSGTRLTVV.

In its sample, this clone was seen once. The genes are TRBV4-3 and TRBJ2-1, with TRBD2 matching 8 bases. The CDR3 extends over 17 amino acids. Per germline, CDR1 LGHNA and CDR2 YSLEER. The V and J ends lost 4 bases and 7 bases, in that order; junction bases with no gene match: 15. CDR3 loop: CASSPGAGDPSGNEQFF. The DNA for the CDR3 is TGCGCCAGCAGCCCTGGAGCGGGGGACCCCTCGGGGAATGAGCAGTTCTTC.

CDR3 sequence reads: CASSQAVRGDSPLHF. CDR3 nucleotides: TGCGCCAGCAGCCAAGCGGTCAGGGGGGATTCACCCCTCCACTTT. This chain joins TRBV4-3 and TRBJ1-6; 7 nucleotides line up with TRBD1. J was trimmed by 8 bases and V by 1 base; bases with no gene match: 5. Germline V CDR1 and CDR2: LGHNA, YSLEER. The CDR3 is 15 amino acids.

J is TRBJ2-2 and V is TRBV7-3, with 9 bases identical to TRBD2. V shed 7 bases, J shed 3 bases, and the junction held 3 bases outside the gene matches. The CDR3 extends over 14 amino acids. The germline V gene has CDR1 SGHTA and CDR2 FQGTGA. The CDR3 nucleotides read TGTGCCAGCAAGCGGGGGGTGGACACCGGGGAGCTGTTTTTT. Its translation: CASKRGVDTGELFF.

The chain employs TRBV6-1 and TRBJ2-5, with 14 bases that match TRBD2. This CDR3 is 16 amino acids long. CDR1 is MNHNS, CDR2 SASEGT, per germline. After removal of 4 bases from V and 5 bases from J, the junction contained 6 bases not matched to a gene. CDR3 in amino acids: CASSGGTSGSWETQYF. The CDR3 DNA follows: TGTGCCAGCAGTGGGGGGACTAGCGGGAGTTGGGAGACCCAGTACTTC.

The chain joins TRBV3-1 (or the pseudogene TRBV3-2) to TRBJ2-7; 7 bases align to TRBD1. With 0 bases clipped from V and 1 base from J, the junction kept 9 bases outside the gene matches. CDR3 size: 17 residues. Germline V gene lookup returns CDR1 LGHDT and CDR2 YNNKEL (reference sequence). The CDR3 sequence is CASSQDLQGRKSYEQYF. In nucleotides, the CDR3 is TGTGCCAGCAGCCAAGACCTACAGGGGCGGAAATCCTACGAGCAGTACTTC.

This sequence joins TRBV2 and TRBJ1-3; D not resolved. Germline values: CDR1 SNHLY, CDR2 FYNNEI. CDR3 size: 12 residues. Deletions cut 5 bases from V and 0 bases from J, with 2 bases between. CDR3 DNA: TGTGCCAGCAGTCTCTCTGGAAACACCATATATTTT. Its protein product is CASSLSGNTIYF. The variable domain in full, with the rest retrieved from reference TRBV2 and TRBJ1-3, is EPEVTQTPSHQVTQMGQEVILRCVPISNHLYFYWYRQILGQKVEFLVSFYNNEISEKSEIFDDQFSVERPDGSNFTLKIRSTKLEDSAMYFCASSLSGNTIYFGEGSWLTVV.

This CDR3 reads CASRERNTEAFF. Here the CDR3 DNA reads TGTGCCAGCAGGGAGAGGAACACTGAAGCTTTCTTT. This chain connects TRBV28 to TRBJ1-1, with no clear D. CDR1 is MDHEN, CDR2 SYDVKM, per germline. Trimming removed 6 bases at V and 1 base at J, with 6 bases between. The CDR3 length is 12 residues.

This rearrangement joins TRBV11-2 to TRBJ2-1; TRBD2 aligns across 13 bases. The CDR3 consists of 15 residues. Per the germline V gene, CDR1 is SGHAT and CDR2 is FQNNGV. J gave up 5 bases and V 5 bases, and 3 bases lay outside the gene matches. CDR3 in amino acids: CASSTTSGRDNEQFF. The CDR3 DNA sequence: TGTGCCAGCAGCACCACTAGCGGGAGGGACAATGAGCAGTTCTTC.

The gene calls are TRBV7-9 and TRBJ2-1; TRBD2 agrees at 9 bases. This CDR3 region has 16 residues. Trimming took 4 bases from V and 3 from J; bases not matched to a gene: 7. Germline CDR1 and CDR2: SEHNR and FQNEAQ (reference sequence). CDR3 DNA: TGTGCCAGCAGCTCCCGAGCGGGGGGCCGCTACAATGAGCAGTTCTTC. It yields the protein CASSSRAGGRYNEQFF.